The entry below describes one T cell receptor (beta chain). These data are taken from a study of blood T cell repertoires in COVID-19. About the study: The United States, Italy and Spain were the sources of the acute and convalescent COVID-19 samples. Sample material is recorded as cDNA or gDNA derived from T cells, B-cell-depleted T cells, or PBMCs.

Methods used by the authors: Nucleated cell number was recorded as an estimate derived from reference gene primer amplification. The table came from immunoSEQ multiplex PCR; TCRdb's copy has only in-frame clones and leaves some out. From that table come the V and J calls and clone size; the DNA was used to work out D and trimming. The repertoire holds roughly 200,000 clones, roughly nine tenths seen once, with 1.5% to 2% in the top ten. The CDR3 has 15 residues. V lost 0 bases, J lost 4 bases, and 12 bases lay in between. Per the germline V gene, CDR1 is MNHEY and CDR2 is SVGAGI. This sequence originates from a man between 65 and 80 years old with acute or convalescent COVID-19. The sequencing input was peripheral blood. The genes are TRBV6-5 and TRBJ1-2, with D tentatively TRBD1 (6 bases). CDR3 in amino acids: CASSYSDRKLYGYTF. In DNA, the CDR3 is TGTGCCAGCAGTTACTCGGACAGAAAACTCTATGGCTACACCTTC.